The 16 T cell receptor beta chains below all came from one sample that was sequenced in a study of T cells in tuberculosis. Method: immunoSEQ multiplex PCR; TCRdb's copy keeps in-frame clones and lacks some. The sample includes approximately 30,000 clones, 85% to 95% seen only once; the top ten take more than 6.5%. The specimen was PBMCs. These receptors originate from a donor aged 10-35 years with latent tuberculosis or without tuberculosis infection. Some clones in this sample may be carry-over from other donors' samples.

The CDR3 loop reads CASSSIAGGNIYEQYF. Here the CDR3 DNA reads TGTGCCAGCAGTTCGATAGCGGGAGGCAACATCTACGAGCAGTACTTC. This sequence joins TRBV28 and TRBJ2-7, with 10 nucleotides matching TRBD2. CDR1 is MDHEN and CDR2 is SYDVKM in the germline V gene. The CDR3 spans 16 residues. V was clipped by 4 bases and J by 3 bases; unmatched bases: 9.

The J gene is TRBJ2-7, the V gene TRBV2; TRBD1 matches 11 bases. The CDR3 is 13 residues long. With V trimmed by 11 bases and J by 6 bases, 9 bases remained unmatched. The germline V gene has CDR1 SNHLY and CDR2 FYNNEI. The CDR3 sequence is CAGGTGGSGEQYF. The CDR3 coding sequence is TGTGCCGGAGGGACAGGGGGATCGGGCGAGCAGTACTTC.

The genes are TRBV27 and TRBJ1-1; a weak D match, TRBD1 (6 bases). Germline CDR1 reads MNHEY; CDR2 reads SMNVEV (reference sequence). Trimming took off 3 bases at V and 4 bases at J, with 9 bases between the two ends. The CDR3 has 13 amino acids. The CDR3 sequence is CASSLSGVTEAFF. In DNA, the CDR3 is TGTGCCAGCAGTTTGTCAGGGGTCACTGAAGCTTTCTTT.

This clone was seen more than once but under ten times. The chain carries TRBV2 and TRBJ2-1, with 14 bases aligning to TRBD2. V shed 6 bases and J 9 bases; nucleotides not matched to a gene: 7. CDR1 is SNHLY, CDR2 FYNNEI, per germline. This CDR3 is 15 amino acids long. The CDR3 DNA reads TGTGCCAGCAGCGGGACTAGCGGGAGAGGGTCTGAGCAGTTCTTC. Its protein product is CASSGTSGRGSEQFF.

The CDR3 protein is CASSLVSGDMSTEAFF. Written as DNA, the CDR3 is TGTGCCAGCAGCTTAGTCTCCGGGGATATGAGCACTGAAGCTTTCTTT. V usage is TRBV11-2 and J usage is TRBJ1-1; no clear D gene. Looked up from germline, CDR1 is SGHAT and CDR2 is FQNNGV. The CDR3 length is 16 residues. The V end lost 1 base, the J end lost 4 bases, and 16 bases lay between the germline ends.

This clone has only one observation. The chain has TRBV7-9 and TRBJ1-4; D remains ambiguous. In germline, CDR1 is SEHNR, CDR2 FQNEAQ (reference sequence). This CDR3 has 14 amino acids. Trimming cost V 5 bases and J 8 bases, with 15 bases left between them. This CDR3 reads CASSPRRLEEKLFF. CDR3 nucleotide sequence: TGTGCCAGCAGCCCTCGTCGCCTGGAGGAAAAACTGTTTTTT.

The rearrangement joins TRBV6-5 to TRBJ1-2; TRBD1 matches at 9 bases. Germline assignment: CDR1 MNHEY and CDR2 SVGAGI. With V trimmed by 2 bases and J by 8 bases, 6 bases remained unmatched. This CDR3 is built from 14 residues. The CDR3 DNA is TGTGCCAGCAGTTACGCGGGACAGGGAGTGGGCTACACCTTC. As protein: CASSYAGQGVGYTF.

This clone was counted once. The rearrangement uses TRBV6-5 and TRBJ1-1; 8 bases map to TRBD1. Germline CDR1 is MNHEY and CDR2 is SVGAGI. Losses at the gene ends were 7 bases for V and 11 bases for J; bases not matched to a gene: 12. This CDR3 spans 13 amino acids. The CDR3 here is CASTDDRGSGAFF. CDR3 bases: TGTGCCAGCACCGATGACAGGGGATCGGGTGCTTTCTTT.

CDR3 sequence reads: CASSIPRTNTEAFF. CDR3 bases: TGTGCCAGTAGTATCCCCAGGACTAACACTGAAGCTTTCTTT. V usage is TRBV19 and J usage is TRBJ1-1; D is uncertain. The germline V and J ends were trimmed by 3 bases and 2 bases, with 10 bases remaining between them. The CDR3 contains 14 residues. The V gene's germline CDR1 is LNHDA and CDR2 SQIVND (reference sequence).

The V call is TRBV11-2, the J call TRBJ2-2; TRBD2 might be the D (6 bases). The CDR3 extends over 16 amino acids. Deletions cut 1 base from V and 1 base from J, with 10 bases between. Germline CDR1 is SGHAT and CDR2 is FQNNGV. The CDR3 DNA is TGTGCCAGCAGCTTAGGATGGCGGGAGAACACCGGGGAGCTGTTTTTT. The encoded protein is CASSLGWRENTGELFF. Based on the CDR3 plus reference TRBV11-2 and TRBJ2-2, the full variable domain is EAGVAQSPRYKIIEKRQSVAFWCNPISGHATLYWYQQILGQGPKLLIQFQNNGVVDDSQLPKDRFSAERLKGVDSTLKIQPAKLEDSAVYLCASSLGWRENTGELFFGEGSRLTVL.

The chain couples TRBV28 to TRBJ2-7; D call uncertain. V lost 5 bases, J lost 3 bases, and 8 bases lay in between. Germline V gene lookup returns CDR1 MDHEN and CDR2 SYDVKM. This CDR3 spans 12 amino acids. The CDR3 coding sequence is TGTGCCAGCAGTGCGCTTCTCTACGAGCAGTACTTC. This encodes CASSALLYEQYF.

This clone turned up a few times. V is TRBV5-4 and J is TRBJ1-2; a possible D gene is TRBD1 (6 bases). Trimming pared 6 bases from V and 1 base from J, leaving 16 bases between. CDR3 length equals 15 residues. Looked up from germline, CDR1 is SGHNT and CDR2 is YYREEE (reference sequence). CDR3 in DNA: TGTGCCAGCATCAAGGACAGAGCCCTTAACTATGGCTACACCTTC. Its translation: CASIKDRALNYGYTF.

The rearrangement uses TRBV5-5 and TRBJ1-2; 7 bases are a match to TRBD1. Germline CDR1 SGHKS, CDR2 YYEKEE (reference sequence). CDR3 length: 15 amino acids. The V and J ends lost 4 bases and 4 bases, in that order; junction bases with no gene match: 10. CDR3: CASSTLPRDSYGYTF. In nucleotides, the CDR3 is TGTGCCAGCAGCACCCTACCCCGGGACAGCTATGGCTACACCTTC.

The table lists this clone with a count of one. The chain joins TRBV19 to TRBJ1-3; TRBD1 aligns across 7 bases. This CDR3 spans 16 amino acids. Germline CDR1 LNHDA, CDR2 SQIVND (reference sequence). V shed 3 bases, J shed 0 bases, and the junction held 5 bases outside the gene matches. CDR3 protein: CASSMRGHNSGNTIYF. CDR3 DNA sequence: TGTGCCAGTAGTATGAGGGGGCACAACTCTGGAAACACCATATATTTT.

V usage is TRBV18 and J usage is TRBJ2-5, with 12 positions matching TRBD2. Germline V gene data show CDR1 as KGHSH and CDR2 as LQKENI. V trimming: 3 bases; J trimming: 4 bases; junction bases outside the gene matches: 6. The CDR3 covers 16 residues. The DNA for the CDR3 is TGTGCCAGCTCACCCGAGGCTAGCGGGAGGGGAGAGACCCAGTACTTC. Translating gives CASSPEASGRGETQYF.

The gene calls are TRBV5-6 and TRBJ2-1; no clear D gene. The CDR3 runs 16 residues. V was pared by 2 bases and J by 5 bases, with 17 bases between. Germline V lookup: CDR1 SGHDT, CDR2 YYEEEE. The CDR3 loop reads CASSFPNQPLDNEQFF. DNA for the CDR3: TGTGCCAGCAGCTTCCCTAACCAACCGCTTGACAATGAGCAGTTCTTC.